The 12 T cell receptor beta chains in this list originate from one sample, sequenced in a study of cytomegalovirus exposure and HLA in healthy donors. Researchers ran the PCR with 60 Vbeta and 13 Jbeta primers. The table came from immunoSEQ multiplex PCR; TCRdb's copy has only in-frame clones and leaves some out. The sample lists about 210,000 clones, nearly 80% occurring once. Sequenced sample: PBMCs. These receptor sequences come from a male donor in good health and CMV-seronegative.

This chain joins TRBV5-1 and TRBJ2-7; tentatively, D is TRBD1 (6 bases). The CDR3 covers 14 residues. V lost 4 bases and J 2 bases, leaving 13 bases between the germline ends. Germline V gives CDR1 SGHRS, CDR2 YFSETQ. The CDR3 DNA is TGCGCCAGCAGCCTACAGGGCTTTCCCTACGAGCAGTACTTC. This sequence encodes CASSLQGFPYEQYF.

CDR3 protein: CASSLVGEQYF. CDR3 coding DNA: TGTGCCAGCAGCTTAGTCGGCGAGCAGTACTTC. The V and J genes are TRBV7-8 and TRBJ2-7; D is ambiguous. The CDR3 has 11 amino acids. The germline V gene has CDR1 SGHVS and CDR2 FQNEAQ. Trimming stripped 1 base from V and 6 bases from J, with 4 bases between.

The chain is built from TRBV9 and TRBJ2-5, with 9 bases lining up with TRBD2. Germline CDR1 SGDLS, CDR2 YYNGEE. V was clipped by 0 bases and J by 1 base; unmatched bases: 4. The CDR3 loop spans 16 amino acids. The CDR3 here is CASSVVPAGGQETQYF. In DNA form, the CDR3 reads TGTGCCAGCAGCGTAGTCCCAGCGGGAGGCCAAGAGACCCAGTACTTC.

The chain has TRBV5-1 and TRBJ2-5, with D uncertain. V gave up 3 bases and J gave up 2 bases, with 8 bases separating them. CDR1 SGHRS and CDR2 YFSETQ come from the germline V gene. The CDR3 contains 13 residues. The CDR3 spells CASSSFEQETQYF. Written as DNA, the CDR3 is TGCGCCAGCAGCTCATTCGAGCAAGAGACCCAGTACTTC.

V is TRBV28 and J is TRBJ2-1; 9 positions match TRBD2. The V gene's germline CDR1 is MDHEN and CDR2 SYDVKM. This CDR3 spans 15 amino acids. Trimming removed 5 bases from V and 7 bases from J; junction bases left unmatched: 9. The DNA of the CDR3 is TGTGCCAGCAGTCCTCGTAGCGGGAGTTGGAATGAGCAGTTCTTC. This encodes CASSPRSGSWNEQFF.

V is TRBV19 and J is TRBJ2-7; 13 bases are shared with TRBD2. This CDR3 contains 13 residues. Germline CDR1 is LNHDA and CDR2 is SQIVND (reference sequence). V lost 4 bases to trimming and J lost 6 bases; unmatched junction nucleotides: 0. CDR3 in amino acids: CASSRTSGSEQYF. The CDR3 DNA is TGTGCCAGTAGTAGGACTAGCGGGAGCGAGCAGTACTTC.

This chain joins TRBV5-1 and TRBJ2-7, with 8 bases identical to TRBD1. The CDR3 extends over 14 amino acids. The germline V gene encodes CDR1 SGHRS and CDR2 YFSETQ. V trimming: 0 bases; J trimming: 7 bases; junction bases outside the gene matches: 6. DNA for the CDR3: TGCGCCAGCAGCTTGGGACAGGGGCCTCGGGAGCAGTACTTC. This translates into CASSLGQGPREQYF.

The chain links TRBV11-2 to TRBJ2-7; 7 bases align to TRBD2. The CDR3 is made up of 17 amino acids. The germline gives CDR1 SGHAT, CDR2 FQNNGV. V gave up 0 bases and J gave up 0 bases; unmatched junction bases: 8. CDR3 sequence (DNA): TGTGCCAGCAGCTTAGAGGCCCAGCGGGGTCCCTCCTACGAGCAGTACTTC. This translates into CASSLEAQRGPSYEQYF.

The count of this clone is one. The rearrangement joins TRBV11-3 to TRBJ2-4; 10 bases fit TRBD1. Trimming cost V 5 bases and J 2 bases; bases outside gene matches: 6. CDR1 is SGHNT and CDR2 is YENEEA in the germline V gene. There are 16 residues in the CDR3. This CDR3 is CASSPGQGRPKNIQYF. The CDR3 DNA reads TGTGCCAGCAGCCCGGGACAGGGGCGACCCAAAAACATTCAGTACTTC.

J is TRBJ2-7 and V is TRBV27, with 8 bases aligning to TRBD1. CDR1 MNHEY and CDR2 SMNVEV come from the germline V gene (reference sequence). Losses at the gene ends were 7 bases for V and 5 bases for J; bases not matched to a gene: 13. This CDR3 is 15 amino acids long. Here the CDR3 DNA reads TGTGCCAGCAACCACCGACAGGGGAGCAAGGACGAGCAGTACTTC. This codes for CASNHRQGSKDEQYF.

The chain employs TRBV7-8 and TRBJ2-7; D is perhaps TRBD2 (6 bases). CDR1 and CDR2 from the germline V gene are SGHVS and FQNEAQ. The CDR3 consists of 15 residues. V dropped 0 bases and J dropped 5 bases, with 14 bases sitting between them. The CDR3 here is CASSLAGGMRNEQYF. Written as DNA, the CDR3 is TGTGCCAGCAGCTTAGCCGGGGGAATGAGGAACGAGCAGTACTTC.

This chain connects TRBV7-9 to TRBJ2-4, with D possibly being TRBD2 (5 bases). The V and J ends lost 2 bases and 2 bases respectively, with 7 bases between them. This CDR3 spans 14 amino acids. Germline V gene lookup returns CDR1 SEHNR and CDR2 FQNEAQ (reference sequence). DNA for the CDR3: TGTGCCAGCAGCTTATCCGGGACCAAAAACATTCAGTACTTC. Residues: CASSLSGTKNIQYF. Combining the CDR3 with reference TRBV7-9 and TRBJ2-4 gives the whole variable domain DTGVSQNPRHKITKRGQNVTFRCDPISEHNRLYWYRQTLGQGPEFLTYFQNEAQLEKSRLLSDRFSAERPKGSFSTLEIQRTEQGDSAMYLCASSLSGTKNIQYFGAGTRLSVL.